Here is one T cell receptor beta chain with its context. TCRdb's table, derived via immunoSEQ multiplex PCR, lists solely in-frame clones and lacks some. The table shows about 83,000 clones, with around 91% occurring only once. Germline V CDR1 and CDR2: SGHRS, YFSETQ. The CDR3 loop spans 16 amino acids. J gave up 1 base and V 0 bases, and 6 bases lay outside the gene matches. The data were obtained in a study of control samples from healthy donors and cancer patients. The receptor was derived from a man aged 30 to 45 in good health. The genes are TRBV5-1 and TRBJ2-5, with 7 nucleotides matching TRBD2. What was sequenced was blood. DNA of the CDR3: TGCGCCAGCAGCTTGGGATCTAGCGGAATCCAAGAGACCCAGTACTTC. It is translated as CASSLGSSGIQETQYF.